The table lists the clone carrying this T cell receptor beta chain with a few counts. This entry belongs to a study of T cells in Graves' hyperthyroidism and ophthalmopathy. There were TCR beta CDR3 regions amplified from RNA transcripts. HTBI primers were used for first-round RT-PCR of the TCR CDR3. MiXCR, applied by TCRdb to the multiplex PCR reads, yields one record per CDR3 protein. The table lists over 500,000 distinct CDR3 sequences, approximately 16% of them singletons, with roughly 29% in the top ten. The V and J ends lost 0 bases and 10 bases respectively, with 8 bases between them. This CDR3 has 13 amino acids. Per the germline V gene, CDR1 is SGDLS and CDR2 is YYNGEE.

V usage is TRBV9 and J usage is TRBJ1-6; D remains unclear. The clonotype comes from a woman aged 30 to 39 with Graves' ophthalmopathy. The material sequenced was blood. The CDR3 sequence is CASSVAGKSPLHF. Here the CDR3 DNA reads TGTGCCAGCAGCGTAGCGGGGAAATCACCCCTCCACTTT.